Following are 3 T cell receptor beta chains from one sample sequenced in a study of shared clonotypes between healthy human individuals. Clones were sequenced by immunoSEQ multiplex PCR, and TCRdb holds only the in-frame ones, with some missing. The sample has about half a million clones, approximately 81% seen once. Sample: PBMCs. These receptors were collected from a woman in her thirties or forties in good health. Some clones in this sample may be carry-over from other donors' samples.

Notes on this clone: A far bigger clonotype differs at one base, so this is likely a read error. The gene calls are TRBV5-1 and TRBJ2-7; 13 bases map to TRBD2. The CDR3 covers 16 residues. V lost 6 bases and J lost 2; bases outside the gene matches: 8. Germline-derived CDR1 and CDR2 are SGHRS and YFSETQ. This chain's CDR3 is CASNPGLAGVAYEQYF. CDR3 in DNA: TGCGCCAGCAACCCCGGACTAGCGGGGGTGGCCTACGAGCAGTACTTC.

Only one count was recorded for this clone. The DNA of the CDR3 is TGTGCCAGCAGCCCTTCGGGTTCTTCATCCCCGCAAGAGACCCAGTACTTC. It encodes CASSPSGSSSPQETQYF. The V gene is TRBV4-2, the J gene TRBJ2-5; no reliable D call. From germline, CDR1 is LGHNA and CDR2 YNFKEQ. V was pared by 4 bases and J by 2 bases, with 20 bases between. There are 17 residues in the CDR3.

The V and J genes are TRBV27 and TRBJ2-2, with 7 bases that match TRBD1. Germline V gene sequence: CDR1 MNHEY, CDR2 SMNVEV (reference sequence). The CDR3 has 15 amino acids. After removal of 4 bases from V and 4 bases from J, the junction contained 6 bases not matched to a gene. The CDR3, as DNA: TGTGCCAGCAGTTCCGGGACAGTGGCCACCGGGGAGCTGTTTTTT. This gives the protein CASSSGTVATGELFF.